This T cell receptor (beta chain) derives from a study of CD8+ T cells in alopecia areata. Study findings and constraints: Many expanded lesional clones persisted during tofacitinib (in both scalp and blood). Scalp clonality and expanded CD8+ clones among the top 100 fell significantly with tofacitinib.

The table lists this clone with a few counts. What it binds is not known. Reverse transcription of extracted RNA yielded cDNA, which provided the sequencing template. Libraries were prepared by immunoSEQ multiplex PCR; TCRdb keeps only in-frame clonotypes and omits some of them. The table records roughly 100,000 clones, 80% to 90% of them present only once. Stated treatment: oral pan-JAK inhibitor, 5-10 mg twice daily. This sample comprised CD8+ T cells sorted from blood, obtained at approximately week 30, from a patient treated with tofacitinib. This clonotype originated in a human donor with alopecia areata.

CDR3 DNA: TGCAGCGCGTTGCGGGAGATAGTGGGAGATACGCAGTATTTT. Translation gives CSALREIVGDTQYF. The chain uses TRBV29-1 and TRBJ2-3; 7 bases are shared with TRBD2. From germline, CDR1 is SQVTM and CDR2 ANQGSEA. The CDR3 has 14 amino acids. With V trimmed by 7 bases and J by 5 bases, 12 bases remained unmatched.